This T cell receptor beta chain originates from a study of shared clonotypes between healthy human individuals. Whole-study results and caveats: The rarefaction results pointed to incomplete sorted-subset sequencing despite large depth.

Source study methods: Filtering of immunoSEQ junctional sequences could not match full-length read filtering. The assay was immunoSEQ multiplex PCR, and TCRdb's table has in-frame clones only and misses some. The V and J calls and clone size come from that table; D and trimming were worked out from the DNA. The sample includes roughly 500,000 clones, more than 95% seen only once; the top ten take around 0.066%. The V end lost 5 bases, the J end lost 8 bases, and 15 bases lay between the germline ends. The CDR3 has 13 amino acids. CDR1 and CDR2 (germline): SGHTA, FQGNSA. Naive CD45RA+ and memory CD45RA-negative subsets were split from CD4+ cells. A remark on this clone: Antigen: not known.

The source of this sequence is a woman under 40 in good health. This chain joins TRBV7-2 and TRBJ1-2; possible D gene TRBD1, 5 bases. The material sequenced was naive CD4+ T cells sorted from blood. Subset in this sample: CD45RA+ positively selected. The CDR3: CASSRSGRHGYTF. The CDR3 DNA sequence: TGTGCCAGCAGCCGTTCAGGGAGGCACGGCTACACCTTC.